This TCR beta chain was identified in a study of blood T cells in healthy people across ages. With regard to this clonotype: What it binds is not known.

The second PCR ran about 6 to 12 cycles with a sample-barcoded 5' primer and J-beta primers. Via MiXCR, TCRdb re-called the 5' RACE reads, giving one row per CDR3 protein. The table shows hundreds of thousands of distinct CDR3 sequences, with approximately 30% occurring only once. Germline V lookup: CDR1 MGHRA, CDR2 YSYEKL. The CDR3 contains 17 residues. The trim removed 0 bases at V and 4 bases at J, leaving 8 bases unmatched. Study-level results: Shifts in expanded clonotypes may have been confounded by donor CMV status, which was unknown. Long-lived donors carried more naive CD4+ cells and greater diversity than aged donors.

Isolated PBMCs totaled at least 7 million in each sample. Material: blood. The receptor was derived from a woman older than 75 in good health. This chain uses TRBV4-1 with TRBJ1-2, with 10 bases aligning to TRBD1. CDR3 amino acids: CASSQDGTGAGSYGYTF. The CDR3 DNA follows: TGCGCCAGCAGCCAAGACGGGACAGGGGCAGGAAGCTATGGCTACACCTTC.